This is a list of T cell receptor beta chains from one sample in a study of blood T cell repertoires in COVID-19. Data came from immunoSEQ multiplex PCR; TCRdb stores just in-frame clones and leaves some out. The data hold fewer than 450,000 clones, with 88% observed a single time. Source material: peripheral blood. The source of these receptors is a woman in her 70s with COVID-19, enrolled during active disease. Each CDR3 is given with its conserved first and last residue. Each record gives: clone size, J gene, V gene, D gene, CDR3 protein, CDR3 DNA. A D gene is named only where the DNA matches it firmly. Rows give clone size only sometimes, using once, few, many, or a class for an expanded clone.

>-|TRBJ2-3|TRBV30|TRBD2
CAWSDGAGVTTDTQYF
TGTGCCTGGAGTGACGGGGCGGGGGTAACCACAGATACGCAGTATTTT
>-|TRBJ1-4|TRBV6-1|TRBD1
CASSENTGANEKLFF
TGTGCCAGCAGTGAAAACACAGGGGCTAATGAAAAACTGTTTTTT
>-|TRBJ1-5|TRBV19|-
CASSIWGANQPQHF
TGTGCCAGTAGTATATGGGGAGCCAATCAGCCCCAGCATTTT
>once|TRBJ2-7|TRBV29-1|-
CSVGLAHEQYF
TGCAGCGTTGGGCTAGCCCACGAGCAGTACTTC
>once|TRBJ2-7|TRBV14|-
CASSQGLKIPYEQYF
TGTGCCAGCAGCCAAGGACTAAAAATACCCTACGAGCAGTACTTC
>-|TRBJ2-7|TRBV6-2/TRBV6-3|-
CASSVGSSYEQYF
TGTGCCAGCAGTGTCGGGAGCTCCTACGAGCAGTACTTC
>-|TRBJ1-2|TRBV7-2|TRBD1
CASSFGTVGGYTF
TGTGCCAGCAGCTTCGGGACAGTTGGTGGCTACACCTTC
>-|TRBJ1-2|TRBV30|-
CAGSRLLEGYTF
TGTGCCGGCAGTCGTCTTTTGGAGGGCTACACCTTC
>once|TRBJ2-7|TRBV5-4|-
CASSLAGKLSSYEQYF
TGTGCCAGCAGCTTGGCCGGGAAACTGAGCTCCTACGAGCAGTACTTC
>-|TRBJ2-7|TRBV5-4|TRBD2
CASGLAGGIYEQYF
TGTGCCAGCGGCCTAGCGGGGGGGATCTACGAGCAGTACTTC
>-|TRBJ2-2|TRBV5-1|-
CASSLGQGRPTGELFF
TGCGCCAGCAGCTTGGGGCAGGGTCGCCCCACGGGGGAGCTGTTTTTT
>-|TRBJ1-2|TRBV6-4|-
CASSDPHREANYGYTF
TGTGCCAGCAGTGACCCCCACAGGGAAGCTAACTATGGCTACACCTTC
>-|TRBJ2-5|TRBV5-1|TRBD1
CASSLSGTGLETQYF
TGCGCCAGCAGCCTCTCCGGGACAGGGTTAGAGACCCAGTACTTC
>once|TRBJ1-1|TRBV2|TRBD1
CASSEIQGVRTEAFF
TGTGCCAGCAGTGAAATCCAGGGGGTAAGGACTGAAGCTTTCTTT
>-|TRBJ2-5|TRBV18|-
CASSNYQETQYF
TGTGCCAGCTCAAACTACCAAGAGACCCAGTACTTC
>-|TRBJ1-2|TRBV6-1|TRBD1
CASSEFGTGVALYGYTF
TGTGCCAGCAGCGAATTCGGGACAGGGGTTGCTCTCTATGGCTACACCTTC
>-|TRBJ2-7|TRBV6-5|TRBD2
CASLSRGGPSYEQYF
TGTGCCAGTCTTTCCCGGGGGGGGCCTTCCTACGAGCAGTACTTC
>-|TRBJ1-4|TRBV10-1|-
CASRGGVEGSNVLGEKLFF
TGCGCCAGCAGAGGCGGGGTGGAGGGTTCGAATGTGTTGGGGGAAAAACTGTTTTTT
>-|TRBJ1-2|TRBV6-5|TRBD1
CASSFLTGGRNGYTF
TGTGCCAGCAGTTTCTTGACAGGGGGCCGAAATGGCTACACCTTC
>-|TRBJ1-3|TRBV5-1|-
CASSLDRRGGDTIYF
TGCGCCAGCAGCTTGGACCGGAGGGGTGGGGACACCATATATTTT
>-|TRBJ1-3|TRBV6-5|-
CASSYSGGNSGNTIYF
TGTGCCAGCAGTTACTCGGGGGGTAACTCTGGAAACACCATATATTTT
>once|TRBJ2-7|TRBV4-2|TRBD2
CASSPGLAGGYEQYF
TGTGCCAGCAGCCCGGGACTAGCGGGGGGGTACGAGCAGTACTTC
>-|TRBJ1-5|TRBV6-2/TRBV6-3|-
CASSYHRESQPQHF
TGTGCCAGCAGTTACCACAGGGAGAGTCAGCCCCAGCATTTT
>-|TRBJ1-2|TRBV12-5|-
CASGLVLTASSSYTF
TGTGCTAGTGGTTTGGTCCTAACGGCCTCTAGTAGCTACACCTTC
>-|TRBJ1-3|TRBV24-1|-
CATSDPSGGNTIYF
TGTGCCACCAGTGACCCCTCCGGTGGAAACACCATATATTTT
>once|TRBJ2-7|TRBV7-8|TRBD1
CASSLVSGQGYEQYF
TGTGCCAGCAGCTTAGTCTCCGGACAGGGCTACGAGCAGTACTTC
>-|TRBJ2-7|TRBV5-1|-
CASSLAVLQGSDEQYF
TGCGCCAGCAGCTTGGCCGTACTACAGGGCTCCGACGAGCAGTACTTC
>-|TRBJ1-3|TRBV4-1|-
CASSQQGSDSGNTIYF
TGCGCCAGCAGCCAACAGGGATCCGACTCTGGAAACACCATATATTTT
>once|TRBJ1-1|TRBV7-2|-
CASSLVGRTNTEAFF
TGTGCCAGCAGCTTAGTTGGGAGGACGAACACTGAAGCTTTCTTT
>-|TRBJ2-6|TRBV7-9|-
CASSVSGGFSGANVLTF
TGTGCCAGCAGCGTCTCGGGGGGCTTCTCTGGGGCCAACGTCCTGACTTTC
>-|TRBJ1-4|TRBV5-4|-
CASSTWQDEKLFF
TGTGCCAGCAGCACGTGGCAGGATGAAAAACTGTTTTTT
>-|TRBJ1-1|TRBV6-1|-
CASSEAGRGGTEAFF
TGTGCCAGCAGTGAAGCGGGAAGGGGTGGCACTGAAGCTTTCTTT
>-|TRBJ2-7|TRBV6-5|-
CASTSRSISYEQYF
TGTGCCAGCACTTCGCGGAGTATCTCCTACGAGCAGTACTTC
>once|TRBJ2-2|TRBV5-1|TRBD2
CASVGGGTNTGELFF
TGCGCCAGCGTGGGCGGGGGGACGAACACCGGGGAGCTGTTTTTT
>-|TRBJ2-3|TRBV27|-
CASSLGGWGDTDTQYF
TGTGCCAGCAGTTTGGGAGGCTGGGGGGACACAGATACGCAGTATTTT
>-|TRBJ1-1|TRBV6-5|-
CASSSGGLNTF
TGTGCCAGCAGTTCTGGCGGCCTCAACACTTTT
>few|TRBJ1-1|TRBV10-1|TRBD1
CASSDETGRAEAFF
TGCGCCAGCAGTGATGAGACAGGGCGGGCTGAAGCTTTCTTT
>once|TRBJ1-6|TRBV2|-
CASSEVEGSPLHF
TGTGCCAGCAGTGAGGTGGAGGGTTCACCCCTCCACTTT
>-|TRBJ1-2|TRBV5-6|-
CASSPYPNYGYTF
TGTGCCAGCAGCCCCTACCCGAACTATGGCTACACCTTC
>-|TRBJ2-3|TRBV6-6|-
CASTLLDTDTQYF
TGTGCCAGCACCCTGCTAGACACAGATACGCAGTATTTT
>-|TRBJ1-4|TRBV7-9|-
CASSNSGGSIATNEKLFF
TGTGCCAGCAGTAATTCCGGCGGATCCATTGCAACTAATGAAAAACTGTTTTTT
>-|TRBJ1-2|TRBV24-1|-
CATSPRGDGYTF
TGTGCCACCAGTCCCCGGGGGGATGGCTACACCTTC
>-|TRBJ1-2|TRBV7-2|TRBD1
CASSFDRVSGYTF
TGTGCCAGCAGTTTTGACAGGGTTTCTGGCTACACCTTC